This T cell receptor beta chain was captured in a study of T cells after yellow fever vaccination (dated by TCRdb to between 2019 and 2020). About the full investigation: Libraries from fractions with low cell numbers were prepared with the SMART-Seq v4 Ultra Low Input RNA kit. To follow T-cell clones before and after both primary and booster YFV17D yellow fever vaccination, bulk TCR alpha and beta repertoires underwent longitudinal sequencing. Two healthy male donors, one aged 18 to 30 and one aged 30 to 39 years, were included in the cohort. Blood was drawn at multiple timepoints before and after primary and secondary immunization, with bulk PBMC replicates and cell subsets isolated.

Per the publication, the treatment or condition label means: live attenuated yellow fever vaccine strain. A standard Ficoll-Paque protocol was used to isolate PBMCs from peripheral blood. Dynabeads CD4 and CD8 positive selection kits were used to isolate CD4 and CD8 T-cell fractions. RNA was extracted with TriZol from bulk PBMCs, CD4 and CD8 fractions, and dextramer-positive and dextramer-negative fractions. The germline V gene specifies MNHNS as CDR1 and SASEGT as CDR2. Including the terminal cysteine and phenylalanine, the CDR3 comprises 14 residues. Only the CDR3 part of the read is kept: 42 bases, read in frame from the first base. A distance of 11 bases separates the germline ends of V and J, which lose 1 base and 5 bases respectively. The research as a whole found: FACS-sorted repertoires could contain abundant contaminating clonotypes from the bulk population, so computational filtering was required. Most clones expanded after primary vaccination (approximately 95% of CD4 and 88% of CD8) were re-detected after the booster, suggesting that broad memory maintenance occurred. Compared with the primary T-cell response, the secondary T-cell response was faster but weaker, reaching its peak on day 5 rather than on day 15. Because the study included only two donors, the extent to which the findings can be generalized is limited. A small fraction of clonotypes appeared in both the CD4 and CD8 compartments, likely as a result of convergent recombination.

TCR cDNA was synthesized by 5'RACE template switching, which introduced a universal primer site and unique molecular identifiers. Priming of cDNA synthesis was performed from both the TCR alpha and TCR beta constant segments. Two PCR steps were used to amplify libraries, with sample barcodes and sequencing adapters being added in the second step. Sequencing of libraries was done on Illumina HiSeq 2500 (2x100 bp) or NovaSeq (2x150 bp). As for how the authors treated the data: Reads were demultiplexed and collapsed into UMI consensus sequences with MIGEC, and V(D)J alignment was performed with MiXCR. Using edgeR on replicate PBMC samples, clonotypes were called vaccine-responding if FDR was below 0.01 and the log2 fold change was above 5 up to day 15. CD4 or CD8 identity was assigned to each bulk clonotype according to whether the clonotype was present at higher abundance in the sequenced CD4 repertoire or the sequenced CD8 repertoire. The public sequencing data were trimmed at Q25 with fastp and processed into clonotypes with MiXCR by TCRdb, which kept only in-frame beta chains. Records with the same CDR3 protein are collapsed into one entry carrying the most frequent genes and DNA. In this record, the V and J calls reflect TCRdb's handling and not the investigators' own analysis. In all, the sample holds 110,000 or so distinct CDR3 sequences, and 5.5% to 8% of those were seen once. Roughly 2.8% of the sample comes from the top ten.

Ten or more counts support this clonotype. Its antigen has not been determined. There are no base qualities to consult, and no much larger clone falls within one base. Material: CD4+ T cells sorted from PBMCs, obtained about 49 days after the first yellow fever vaccination. The TCR was taken from a man between 18 and 29 years old who received the YFV17D yellow fever vaccine. This chain joins TRBV6-1 to TRBJ2-5; TRBD1 could be the D gene, as 5 bases match. The DNA sequence follows: TGTGCCAGCAGTGAAGTGACAGCGACTGAGACCCAGTACTTC. It encodes CASSEVTATETQYF.